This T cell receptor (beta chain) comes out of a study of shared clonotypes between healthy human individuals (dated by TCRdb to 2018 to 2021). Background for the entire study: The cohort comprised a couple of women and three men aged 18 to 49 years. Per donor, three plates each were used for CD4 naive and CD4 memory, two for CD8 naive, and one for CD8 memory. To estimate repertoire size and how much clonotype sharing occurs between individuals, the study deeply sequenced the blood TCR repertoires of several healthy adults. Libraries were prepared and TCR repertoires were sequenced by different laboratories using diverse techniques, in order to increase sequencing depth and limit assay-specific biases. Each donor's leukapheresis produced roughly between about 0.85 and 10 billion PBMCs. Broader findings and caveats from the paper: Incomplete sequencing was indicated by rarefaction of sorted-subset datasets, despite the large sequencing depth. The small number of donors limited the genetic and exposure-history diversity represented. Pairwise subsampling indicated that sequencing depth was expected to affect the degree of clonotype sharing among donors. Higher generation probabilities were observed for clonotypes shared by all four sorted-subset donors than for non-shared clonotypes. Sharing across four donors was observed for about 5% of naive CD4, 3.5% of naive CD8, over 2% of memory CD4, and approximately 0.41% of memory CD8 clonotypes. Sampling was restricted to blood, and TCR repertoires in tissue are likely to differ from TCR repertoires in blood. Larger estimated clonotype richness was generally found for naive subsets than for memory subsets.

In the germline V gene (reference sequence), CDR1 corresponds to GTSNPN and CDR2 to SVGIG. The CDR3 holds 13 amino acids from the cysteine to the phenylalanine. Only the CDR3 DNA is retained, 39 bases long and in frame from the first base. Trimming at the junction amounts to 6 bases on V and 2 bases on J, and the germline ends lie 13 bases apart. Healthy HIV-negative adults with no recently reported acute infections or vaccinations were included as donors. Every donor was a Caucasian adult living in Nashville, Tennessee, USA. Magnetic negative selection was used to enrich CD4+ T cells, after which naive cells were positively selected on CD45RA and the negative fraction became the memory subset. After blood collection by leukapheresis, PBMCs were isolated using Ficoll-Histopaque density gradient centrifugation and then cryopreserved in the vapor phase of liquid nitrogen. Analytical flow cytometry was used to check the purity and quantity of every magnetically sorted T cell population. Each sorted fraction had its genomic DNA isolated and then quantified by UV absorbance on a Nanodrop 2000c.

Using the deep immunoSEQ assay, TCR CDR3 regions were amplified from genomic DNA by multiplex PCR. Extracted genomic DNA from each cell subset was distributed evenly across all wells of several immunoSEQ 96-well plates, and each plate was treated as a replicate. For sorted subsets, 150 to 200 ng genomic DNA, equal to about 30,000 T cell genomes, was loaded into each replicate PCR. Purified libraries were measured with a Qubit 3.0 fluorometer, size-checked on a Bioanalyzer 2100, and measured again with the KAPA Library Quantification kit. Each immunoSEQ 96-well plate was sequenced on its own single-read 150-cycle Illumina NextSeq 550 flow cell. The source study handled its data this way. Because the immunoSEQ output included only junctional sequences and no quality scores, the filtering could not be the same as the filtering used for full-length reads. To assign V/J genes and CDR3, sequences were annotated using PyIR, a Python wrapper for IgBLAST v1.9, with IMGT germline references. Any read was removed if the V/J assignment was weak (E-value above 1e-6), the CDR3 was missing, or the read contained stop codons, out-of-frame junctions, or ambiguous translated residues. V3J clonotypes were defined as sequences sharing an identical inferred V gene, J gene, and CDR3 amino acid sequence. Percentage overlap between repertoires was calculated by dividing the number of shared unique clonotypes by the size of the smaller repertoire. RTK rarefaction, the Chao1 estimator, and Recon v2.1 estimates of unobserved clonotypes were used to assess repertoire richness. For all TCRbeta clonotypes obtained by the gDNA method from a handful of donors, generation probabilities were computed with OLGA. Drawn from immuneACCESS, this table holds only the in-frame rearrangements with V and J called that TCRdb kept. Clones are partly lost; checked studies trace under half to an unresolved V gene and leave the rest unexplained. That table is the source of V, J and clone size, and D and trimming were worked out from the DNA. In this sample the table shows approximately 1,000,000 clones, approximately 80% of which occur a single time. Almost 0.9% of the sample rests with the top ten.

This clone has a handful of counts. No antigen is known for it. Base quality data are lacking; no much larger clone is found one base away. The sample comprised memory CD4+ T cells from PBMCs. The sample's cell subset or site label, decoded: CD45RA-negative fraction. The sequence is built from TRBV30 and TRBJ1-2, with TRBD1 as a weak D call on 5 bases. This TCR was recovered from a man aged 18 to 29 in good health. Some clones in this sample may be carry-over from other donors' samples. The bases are TGTGCCTGTAGGGGTCTTCCCAACTATGGCTACACCTTC. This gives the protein CACRGLPNYGYTF.